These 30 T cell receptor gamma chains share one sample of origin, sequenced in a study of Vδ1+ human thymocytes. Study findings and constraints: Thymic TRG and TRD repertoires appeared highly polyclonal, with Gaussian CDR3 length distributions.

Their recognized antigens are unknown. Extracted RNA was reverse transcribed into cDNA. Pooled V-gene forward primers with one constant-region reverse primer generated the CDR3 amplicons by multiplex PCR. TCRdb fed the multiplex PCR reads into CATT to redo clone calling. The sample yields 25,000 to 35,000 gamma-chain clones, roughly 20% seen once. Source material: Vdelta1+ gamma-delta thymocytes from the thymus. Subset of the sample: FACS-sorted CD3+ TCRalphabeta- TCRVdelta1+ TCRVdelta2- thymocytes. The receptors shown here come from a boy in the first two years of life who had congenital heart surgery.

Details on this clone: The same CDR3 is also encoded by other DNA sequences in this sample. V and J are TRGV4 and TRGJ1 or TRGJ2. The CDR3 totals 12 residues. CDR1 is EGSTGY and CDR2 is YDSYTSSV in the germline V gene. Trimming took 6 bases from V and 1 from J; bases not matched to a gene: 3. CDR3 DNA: TGTGCCACCTGGACAAATTATTATAAGAAACTCTTT. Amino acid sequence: CATWTNYYKKLF.

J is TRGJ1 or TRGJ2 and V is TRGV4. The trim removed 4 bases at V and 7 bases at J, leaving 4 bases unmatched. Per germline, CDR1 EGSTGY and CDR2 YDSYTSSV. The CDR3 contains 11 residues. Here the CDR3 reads CATWEEYKKLF. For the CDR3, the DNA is TGTGCCACCTGGGAGGAATATAAGAAACTCTTT.

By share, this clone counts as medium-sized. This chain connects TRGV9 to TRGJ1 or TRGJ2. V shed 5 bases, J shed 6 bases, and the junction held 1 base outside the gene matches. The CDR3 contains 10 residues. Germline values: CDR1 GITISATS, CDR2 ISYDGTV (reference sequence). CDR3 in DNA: TGTGCCTTGTGGGGTTATAAGAAACTCTTT. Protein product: CALWGYKKLF.

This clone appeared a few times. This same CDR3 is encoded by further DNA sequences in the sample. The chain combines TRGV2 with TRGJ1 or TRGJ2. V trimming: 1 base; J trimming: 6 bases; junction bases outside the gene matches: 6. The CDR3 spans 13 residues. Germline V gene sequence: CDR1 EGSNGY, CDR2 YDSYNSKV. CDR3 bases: TGTGCCACCTGGGACGGCCCCTGTTATAAGAAACTCTTT. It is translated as CATWDGPCYKKLF.

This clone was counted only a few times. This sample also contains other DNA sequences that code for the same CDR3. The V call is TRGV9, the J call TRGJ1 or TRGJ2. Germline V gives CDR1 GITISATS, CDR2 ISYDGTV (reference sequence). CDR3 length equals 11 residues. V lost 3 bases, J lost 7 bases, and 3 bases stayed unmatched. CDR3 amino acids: CALWEPYKKLF. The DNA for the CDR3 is TGTGCCTTGTGGGAGCCATATAAGAAACTCTTT.

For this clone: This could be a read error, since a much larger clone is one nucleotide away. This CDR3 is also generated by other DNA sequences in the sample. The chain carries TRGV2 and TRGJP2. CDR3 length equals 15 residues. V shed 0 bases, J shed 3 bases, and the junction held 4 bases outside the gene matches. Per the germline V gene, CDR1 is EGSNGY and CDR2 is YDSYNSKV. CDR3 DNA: TGTGCCACCTGGGACGGGCCGCGTAGTGATTGGATCAAGACGTTT. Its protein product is CATWDGPRSDWIKTF.

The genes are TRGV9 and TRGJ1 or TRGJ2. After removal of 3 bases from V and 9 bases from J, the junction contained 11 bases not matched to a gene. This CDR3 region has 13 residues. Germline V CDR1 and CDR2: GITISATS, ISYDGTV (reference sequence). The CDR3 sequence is CALWETGASKKLF. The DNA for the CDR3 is TGTGCCTTGTGGGAGACCGGGGCCTCTAAGAAACTCTTT.

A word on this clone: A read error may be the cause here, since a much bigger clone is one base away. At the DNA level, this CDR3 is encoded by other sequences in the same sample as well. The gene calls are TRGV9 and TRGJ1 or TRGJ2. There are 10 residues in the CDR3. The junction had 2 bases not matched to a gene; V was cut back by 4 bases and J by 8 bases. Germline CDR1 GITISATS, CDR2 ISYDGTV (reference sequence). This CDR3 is CALWEDKKLF. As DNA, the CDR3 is TGTGCCTTGTGGGAAGATAAGAAACTCTTT.

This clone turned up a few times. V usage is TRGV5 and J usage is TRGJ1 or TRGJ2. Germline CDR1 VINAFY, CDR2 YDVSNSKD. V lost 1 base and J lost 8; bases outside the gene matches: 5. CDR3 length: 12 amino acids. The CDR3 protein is CATWDSPDKKLF. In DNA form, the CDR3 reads TGTGCCACCTGGGACAGCCCCGATAAGAAACTCTTT.

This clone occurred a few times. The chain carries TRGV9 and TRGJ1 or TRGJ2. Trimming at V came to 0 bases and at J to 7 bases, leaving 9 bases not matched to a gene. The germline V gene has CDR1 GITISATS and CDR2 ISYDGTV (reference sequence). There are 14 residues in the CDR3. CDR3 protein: CALWEVHSRYKKLF. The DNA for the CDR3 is TGTGCCTTGTGGGAGGTGCACAGTAGATATAAGAAACTCTTT.

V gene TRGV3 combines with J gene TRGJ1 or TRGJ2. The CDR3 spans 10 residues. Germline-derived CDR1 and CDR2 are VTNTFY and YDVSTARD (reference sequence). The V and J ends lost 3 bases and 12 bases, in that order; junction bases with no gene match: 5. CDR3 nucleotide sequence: TGTGCCACCTGGGACTCGGCGAAACTCTTT. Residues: CATWDSAKLF.

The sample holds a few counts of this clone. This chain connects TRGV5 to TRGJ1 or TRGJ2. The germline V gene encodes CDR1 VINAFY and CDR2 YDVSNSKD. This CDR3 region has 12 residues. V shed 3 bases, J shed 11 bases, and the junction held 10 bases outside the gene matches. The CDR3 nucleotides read TGTGCCACCTGGGACCGCTGCCTAGAGAAACTCTTT. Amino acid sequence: CATWDRCLEKLF.

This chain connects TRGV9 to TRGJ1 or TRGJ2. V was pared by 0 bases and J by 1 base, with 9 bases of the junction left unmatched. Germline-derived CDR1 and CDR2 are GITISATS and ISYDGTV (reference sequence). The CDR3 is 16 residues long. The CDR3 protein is CALWEVQDPNYYKKLF. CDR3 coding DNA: TGTGCCTTGTGGGAGGTGCAAGATCCAAATTATTATAAGAAACTCTTT.

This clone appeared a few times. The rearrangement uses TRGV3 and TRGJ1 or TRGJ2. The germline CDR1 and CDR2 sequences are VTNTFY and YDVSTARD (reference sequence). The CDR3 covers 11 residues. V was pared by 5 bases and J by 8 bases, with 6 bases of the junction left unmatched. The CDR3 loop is CATWVRDKKLF. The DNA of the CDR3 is TGTGCCACCTGGGTCCGGGATAAGAAACTCTTT.

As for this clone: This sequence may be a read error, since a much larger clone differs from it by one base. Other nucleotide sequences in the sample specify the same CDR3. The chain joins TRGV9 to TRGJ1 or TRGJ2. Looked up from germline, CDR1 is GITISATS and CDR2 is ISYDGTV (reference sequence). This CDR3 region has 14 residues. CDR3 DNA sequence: TGCGCCTTGTGGGAGGCCCCGAATTATTATAAGAAACTCTTT. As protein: CALWEAPNYYKKLF.

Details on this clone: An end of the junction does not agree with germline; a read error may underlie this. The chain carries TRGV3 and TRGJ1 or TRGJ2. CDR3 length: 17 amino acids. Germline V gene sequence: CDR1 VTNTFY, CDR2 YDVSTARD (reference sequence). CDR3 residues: CATWNSPTVTNYYKKLF. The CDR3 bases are TGTGCCACCTGGAACAGCCCAACTGTCACGAATTATTATAAGAAACTCTTT.

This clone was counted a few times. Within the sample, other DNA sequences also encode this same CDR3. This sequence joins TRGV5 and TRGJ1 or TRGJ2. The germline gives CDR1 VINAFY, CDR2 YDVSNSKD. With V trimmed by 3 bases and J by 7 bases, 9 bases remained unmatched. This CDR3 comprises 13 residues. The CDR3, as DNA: TGTGCCACCTGGGACCGCCTTGGATATAAGAAACTCTTT. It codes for CATWDRLGYKKLF.

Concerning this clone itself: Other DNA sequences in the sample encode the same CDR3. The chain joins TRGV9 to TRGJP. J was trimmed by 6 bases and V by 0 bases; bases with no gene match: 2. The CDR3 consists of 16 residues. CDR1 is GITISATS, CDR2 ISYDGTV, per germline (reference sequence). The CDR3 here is CALWEVSELGKKIKVF. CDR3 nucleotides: TGTGCCTTGTGGGAGGTGTCAGAGTTGGGCAAAAAAATCAAGGTATTT.

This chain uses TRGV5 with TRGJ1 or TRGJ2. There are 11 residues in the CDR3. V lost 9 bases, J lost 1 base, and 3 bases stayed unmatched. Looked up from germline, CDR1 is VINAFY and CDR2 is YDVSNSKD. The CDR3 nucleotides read TGTGCCACCACAAATTATTATAAGAAACTCTTT. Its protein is CATTNYYKKLF.

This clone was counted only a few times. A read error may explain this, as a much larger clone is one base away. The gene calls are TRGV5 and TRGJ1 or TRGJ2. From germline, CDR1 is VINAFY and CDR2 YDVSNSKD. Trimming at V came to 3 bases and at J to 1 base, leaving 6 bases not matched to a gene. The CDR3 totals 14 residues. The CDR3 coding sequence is TGTGCCACCTGGGACGGTCCTAATTATTATAAGAAACTCTTT. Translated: CATWDGPNYYKKLF.

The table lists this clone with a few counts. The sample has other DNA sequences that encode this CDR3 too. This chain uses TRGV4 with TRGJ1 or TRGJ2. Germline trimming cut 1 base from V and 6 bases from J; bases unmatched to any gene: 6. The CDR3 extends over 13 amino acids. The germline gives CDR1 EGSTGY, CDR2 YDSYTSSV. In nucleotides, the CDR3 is TGTGCCACCTGGGATGGACTCCCTTATAAGAAACTCTTT. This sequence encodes CATWDGLPYKKLF.

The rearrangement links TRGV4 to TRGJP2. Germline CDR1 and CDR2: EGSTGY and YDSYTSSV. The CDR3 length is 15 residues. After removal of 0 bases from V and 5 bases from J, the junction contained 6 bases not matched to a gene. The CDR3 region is CATWDGLKSDWIKTF. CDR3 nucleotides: TGTGCCACCTGGGATGGGCTGAAAAGTGATTGGATCAAGACGTTT.

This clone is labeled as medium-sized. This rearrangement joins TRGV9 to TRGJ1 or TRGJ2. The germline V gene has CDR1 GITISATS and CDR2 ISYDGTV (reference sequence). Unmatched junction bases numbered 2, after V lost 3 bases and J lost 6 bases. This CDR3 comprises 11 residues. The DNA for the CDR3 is TGTGCCTTGTGGGAGATTTATAAGAAACTCTTT. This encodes CALWEIYKKLF.

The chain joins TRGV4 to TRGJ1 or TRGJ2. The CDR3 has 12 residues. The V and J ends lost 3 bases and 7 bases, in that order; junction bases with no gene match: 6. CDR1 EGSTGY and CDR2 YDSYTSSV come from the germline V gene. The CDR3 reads CATWDRLYKKLF. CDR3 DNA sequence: TGTGCCACCTGGGATCGGTTATATAAGAAACTCTTT.

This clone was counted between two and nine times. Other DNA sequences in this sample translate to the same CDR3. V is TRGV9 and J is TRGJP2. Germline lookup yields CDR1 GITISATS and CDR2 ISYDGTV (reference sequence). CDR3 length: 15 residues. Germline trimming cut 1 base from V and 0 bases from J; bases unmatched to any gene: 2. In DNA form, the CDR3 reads TGTGCCTTGTGGGAGGTCTATAGTAGTGATTGGATCAAGACGTTT. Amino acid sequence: CALWEVYSSDWIKTF.

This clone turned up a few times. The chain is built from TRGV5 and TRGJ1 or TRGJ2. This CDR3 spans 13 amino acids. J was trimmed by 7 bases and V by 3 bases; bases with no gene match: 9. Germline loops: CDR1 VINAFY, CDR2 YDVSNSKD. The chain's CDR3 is CATWDGIGYKKLF. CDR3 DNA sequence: TGTGCCACCTGGGACGGGATAGGGTATAAGAAACTCTTT.

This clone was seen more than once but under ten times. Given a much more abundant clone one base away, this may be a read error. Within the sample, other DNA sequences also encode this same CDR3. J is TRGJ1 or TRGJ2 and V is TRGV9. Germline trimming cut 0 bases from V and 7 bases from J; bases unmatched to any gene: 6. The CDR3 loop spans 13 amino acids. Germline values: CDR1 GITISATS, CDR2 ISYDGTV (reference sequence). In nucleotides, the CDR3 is TGTGCCTTGTGGGAGGTGCAATGGTATAAGAAACTCTTT. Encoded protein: CALWEVQWYKKLF.

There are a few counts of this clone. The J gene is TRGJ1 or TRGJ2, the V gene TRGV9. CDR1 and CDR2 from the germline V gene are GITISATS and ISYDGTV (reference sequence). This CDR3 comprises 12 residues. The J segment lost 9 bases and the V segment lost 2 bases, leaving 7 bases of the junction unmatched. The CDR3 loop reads CALWEGGPKKLF. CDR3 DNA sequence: TGTGCCTTGTGGGAGGGAGGACCTAAGAAACTCTTT.

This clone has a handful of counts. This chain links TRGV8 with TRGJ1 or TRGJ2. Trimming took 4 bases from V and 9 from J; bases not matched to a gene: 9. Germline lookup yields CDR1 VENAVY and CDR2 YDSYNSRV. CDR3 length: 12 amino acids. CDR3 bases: TGTGCCACCTGGGACCACACCCTTAAGAAACTCTTT. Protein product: CATWDHTLKKLF.

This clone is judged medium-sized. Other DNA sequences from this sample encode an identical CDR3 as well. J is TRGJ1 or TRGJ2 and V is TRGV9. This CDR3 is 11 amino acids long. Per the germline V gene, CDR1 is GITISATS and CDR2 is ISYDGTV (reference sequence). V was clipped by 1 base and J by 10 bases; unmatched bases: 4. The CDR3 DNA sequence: TGTGCCTTGTGGGAGGTATCCAAGAAACTCTTT. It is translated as CALWEVSKKLF.